This T cell receptor (beta chain) was retrieved from a study of response to subunit inactivated influenza vaccine. TCRdb fed the RT-PCR reads into MiXCR, producing one record per CDR3 protein. This sample has roughly 700,000 distinct CDR3 sequences; around 14% occur once, and the top ten carry around 10%. The CDR3 contains 15 residues. Trimming stripped 5 bases from V and 6 bases from J, with 20 bases between. Germline V lookup: CDR1 SGHRS, CDR2 YFSETQ. Worth noting for this clonotype: Its antigen is undetermined.

General study findings and limits: The authors suggested that every seasonal influenza vaccination recruits few new T cells.

The input for sequencing was PBMCs from blood, taken 11 to 12 days after vaccination. This clonotype was obtained from a man in his forties or fifties who received an inactivated influenza vaccine. The chain is built from TRBV5-1 and TRBJ1-1; a weak D match, TRBD1 (6 bases). CDR3 in DNA: TGCGCCAGCAGATCGCACCAGGGGTTGCTCGCTGAAGCTTTCTTT. It translates to CASRSHQGLLAEAFF.